These 5 T cell receptor beta chains came from one sample sequenced in a study of blood T cell repertoires in COVID-19 (dated by TCRdb to the early 2020s). Receptor amplification or capture employed the immunoSEQ multiplex PCR assay. The source is immuneACCESS, and TCRdb retained only in-frame sequences with V and J called. Part of the clones is not carried over; for the studies checked, unresolved V genes explain less than half of this, and the remainder is unexplained. The sample table contains 150,000 or so clones; only one count was recorded for approximately 85% of them. Jointly, the top ten make up around 10% of the sample. Sample: peripheral blood. All receptors come from a man between 60 and 75 years old with active or convalescent COVID-19.

The chain carries TRBV7-2 and TRBJ1-5, with no clear D. The CDR3 is 13 amino acids. CDR1 is SGHTA, CDR2 FQGNSA, per germline. V dropped 4 bases and J dropped 5 bases, with 9 bases sitting between them. This CDR3 is CASSSQFDQPQHF. The CDR3 nucleotides are TGTGCCAGCAGCTCACAATTCGATCAGCCCCAGCATTTT.

The rearrangement uses TRBV19 and TRBJ1-2; TRBD1 matches 7 bases. CDR1 is LNHDA and CDR2 is SQIVND in the germline V gene (reference sequence). This CDR3 has 16 amino acids. The J segment lost 6 bases and the V segment lost 5 bases, leaving 15 bases of the junction unmatched. The CDR3 loop reads CASSLAGGPSWNGYTF. The CDR3 DNA reads as TGTGCCAGTAGTCTGGCAGGGGGGCCCTCCTGGAATGGCTACACCTTC.

The V call is TRBV3-1 (or the pseudogene TRBV3-2), the J call TRBJ1-2; possible D gene TRBD1, 5 bases. Trimming removed 5 bases from V and 8 bases from J, with 15 bases in between. CDR1 and CDR2 (germline): LGHDT, YNNKEL (reference sequence). This CDR3 has 13 residues. CDR3 protein: CASSSSDSGGYTF. The CDR3, as DNA: TGTGCCAGCAGCTCCTCCGACAGTGGCGGCTACACCTTC.

In nucleotides, the CDR3 is TGTGCCACCAGCAGAGATACGCGACAGGGTGCAGATACGCAGTATTTT. This sequence encodes CATSRDTRQGADTQYF. The chain combines TRBV15 with TRBJ2-3, with TRBD1 matching 7 bases. The CDR3 contains 16 residues. The V gene's germline CDR1 is LNHNV and CDR2 YYDKDF (reference sequence). Trimming took 0 bases from V and 4 from J; bases not matched to a gene: 7. The full variable domain, in which reference TRBV15 and TRBJ2-3 provide the parts outside the CDR3, is DAMVIQNPRYQVTQFGKPVTLSCSQTLNHNVMYWYQQKSSQAPKLLFHYYDKDFNNEADTPDNFQSRRPNTSFCFLDIRSPGLGDTAMYLCATSRDTRQGADTQYFGPGTRLTVL.

This clone was recorded only once. The chain combines TRBV3-1 (or the pseudogene TRBV3-2) with TRBJ1-2; 9 bases fit TRBD1. The V gene end was trimmed by 4 bases and the J gene end by 5 bases; junction bases not matched to a gene: 8. The CDR3 spans 15 residues. Germline V lookup: CDR1 LGHDT, CDR2 YNNKEL (reference sequence). The CDR3 DNA reads as TGTGCCAGCAGCCGGAAGGACAGGGGAACTTATGGCTACACCTTC. Translated: CASSRKDRGTYGYTF.